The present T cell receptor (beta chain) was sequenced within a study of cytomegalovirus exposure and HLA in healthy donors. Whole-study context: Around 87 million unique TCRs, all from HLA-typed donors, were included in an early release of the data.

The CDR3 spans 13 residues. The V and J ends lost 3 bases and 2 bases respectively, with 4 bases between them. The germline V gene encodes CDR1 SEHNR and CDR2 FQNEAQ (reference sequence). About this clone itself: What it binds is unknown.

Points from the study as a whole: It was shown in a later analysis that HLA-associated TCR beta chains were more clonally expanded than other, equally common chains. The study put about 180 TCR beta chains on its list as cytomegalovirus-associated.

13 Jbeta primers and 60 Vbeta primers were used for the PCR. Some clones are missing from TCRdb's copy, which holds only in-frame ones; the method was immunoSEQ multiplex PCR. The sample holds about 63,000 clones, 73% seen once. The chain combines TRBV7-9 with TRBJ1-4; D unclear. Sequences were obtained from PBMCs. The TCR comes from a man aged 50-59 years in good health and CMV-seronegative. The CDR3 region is CASSFGTNEKLFF. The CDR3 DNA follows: TGTGCCAGCAGCTTCGGGACTAATGAAAAACTGTTTTTT.